The source of this TCR beta chain is a study of shared clonotypes between healthy human individuals. General study points: Apart from blood, nothing was sampled; tissue repertoires likely differ. An expected dependence of interdonor clonotype sharing on sequencing depth was noted.

The input for sorted-subset replicate PCRs was around 210 ng DNA, 30,000 or so T cell genomes. Using immunoSEQ multiplex PCR, the repertoire was profiled, and TCRdb retains in-frame clones only, with some absent. This sample yields over 2 million clones, of which approximately 90% are seen a single time; around 0.4% belongs to the top ten. This CDR3 is 15 amino acids long. The V gene's germline CDR1 is MDHEN and CDR2 SYDVKM. The V end was cut by 6 bases, the J end by 3 bases, with 16 bases between. As regards this clone: Its antigen is not known.

Only Caucasian adults living in Nashville, Tennessee served as donors. Sequenced: naive CD4+ T cells from PBMCs. Subset indicated: CD45RA+ positively selected. This sequence was found in a man aged 18 to 29 in good health. Some clones in this sample may be carry-over from other donors' samples. The chain is built from TRBV28 and TRBJ2-3, with D maybe TRBD2 (5 bases). In DNA form, the CDR3 reads TGTGCCAGCAGCGTCGGAGGTGGCGGAACAGATACGCAGTATTTT. Its translation: CASSVGGGGTDTQYF.